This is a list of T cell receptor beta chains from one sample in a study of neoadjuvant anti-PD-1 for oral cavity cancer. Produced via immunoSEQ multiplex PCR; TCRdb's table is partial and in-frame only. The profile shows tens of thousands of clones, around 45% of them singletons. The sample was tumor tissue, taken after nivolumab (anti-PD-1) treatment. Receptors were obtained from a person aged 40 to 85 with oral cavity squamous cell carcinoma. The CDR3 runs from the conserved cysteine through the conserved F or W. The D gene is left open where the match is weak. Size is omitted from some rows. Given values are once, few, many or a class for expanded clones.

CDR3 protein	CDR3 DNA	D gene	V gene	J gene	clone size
CASSLSNRGSYEQYF	TGTGCCAGCAGCTTATCCAACAGGGGCTCCTACGAGCAGTACTTC	TRBD1	TRBV7-6	TRBJ2-7	NA
CASSEAGGLLGETQYF	TGTGCCAGCAGTGAGGCCGGGGGGCTCCTTGGGGAGACCCAGTACTTC	NA	TRBV2	TRBJ2-5	NA
CASRDGGNQPQHF	TGTGCCAGCAGGGACGGGGGGAATCAGCCCCAGCATTTT	NA	TRBV2	TRBJ1-5	NA
CASKLKNTEAFF	TGCGCCAGCAAACTTAAGAACACTGAAGCTTTCTTT	NA	TRBV5-1	TRBJ1-1	NA
CASSDSWAGPVVVYSNQPQHF	TGTGCCAGCAGTGACAGTTGGGCAGGCCCGGTCGTTGTTTATAGCAATCAGCCCCAGCATTTT	NA	TRBV6-4	TRBJ1-5	NA
CSGGGLLTDTQYF	TGCAGCGGGGGGGGACTTCTCACAGATACGCAGTATTTT	TRBD2	TRBV29-1	TRBJ2-3	NA
CASSRPLLAGHQETQYF	TGTGCCAGCAGCCGACCCCTTCTTGCGGGTCACCAAGAGACCCAGTACTTC	NA	TRBV13	TRBJ2-5	NA
CASSLRRGGGGAAETQYF	TGTGCCAGCAGCTTACGGCGGGGCGGCGGGGGGGCAGCAGAGACCCAGTACTTC	TRBD2	TRBV7-2	TRBJ2-5	NA
CASSESGRYYEQYF	TGCGCCAGCAGTGAATCCGGGAGGTACTACGAGCAGTACTTC	TRBD2	TRBV10-2	TRBJ2-7	NA
CASTFTGGSYNEQFF	TGCGCCAGCACCTTTACAGGAGGATCCTACAATGAGCAGTTCTTC	NA	TRBV5-1	TRBJ2-1	NA
CASSPPTSTDTQYF	TGTGCCAGCTCACCCCCAACTAGCACAGATACGCAGTATTTT	NA	TRBV18	TRBJ2-3	many
CASSWPAEPGELFF	TGTGCCAGCAGTTGGCCCGCGGAACCCGGGGAGCTGTTTTTT	NA	TRBV25-1	TRBJ2-2	NA
CASSFGRGGEQYF	TGTGCCAGCAGCTTCGGTCGGGGCGGCGAGCAGTACTTC	NA	TRBV11-2	TRBJ2-7	medium-sized
CASSEGGGRETQYF	TGTGCCAGCAGTGAAGGCGGGGGAAGGGAGACCCAGTACTTC	TRBD2	TRBV2	TRBJ2-5	few
CASSPNPLGAPLHF	TGTGCCAGCTCACCTAACCCCCTTGGAGCACCCCTCCACTTT	NA	TRBV18	TRBJ1-6	NA
CASSPREGLSYEQYF	TGTGCCAGCTCCCCAAGGGAGGGTCTATCCTACGAGCAGTACTTC	TRBD2	TRBV6-6	TRBJ2-7	NA
CAISESLWPGQGAHEQYF	TGTGCCATCAGTGAGTCGTTGTGGCCGGGACAGGGGGCCCACGAGCAGTACTTC	TRBD1	TRBV10-3	TRBJ2-7	NA
CASSLRISKNEQFF	TGTGCCAGCAGTTTGCGAATTAGTAAGAATGAGCAGTTCTTC	NA	TRBV12-1	TRBJ2-1	NA
CASNFTGQGYCEQYF	TGTGCCAGCAACTTTACGGGACAGGGGTACTGCGAGCAGTACTTC	TRBD1	TRBV6-7	TRBJ2-7	few